These 25 T cell receptor beta chains came from one sample sequenced in a study of blood T cell repertoires in COVID-19. TCRdb keeps only in-frame clones here, not all; method: immunoSEQ multiplex PCR. The sample carries more than 90,000 clones, around 92% recorded once. Sequenced material: peripheral blood. These receptors were obtained from a man over 45 with active COVID-19.

The chain has TRBV7-8 and TRBJ2-7; D is perhaps TRBD2 (7 bases). V gave up 5 bases and J gave up 7 bases, with 18 bases separating them. This CDR3 spans 14 amino acids. Germline V gives CDR1 SGHVS, CDR2 FQNEAQ. CDR3 nucleotide sequence: TGTGCCAGCAGCCCACTGAGGGGGGAGGGAGAGCAGTACTTC. Its translation is CASSPLRGEGEQYF.

The gene calls are TRBV5-4 and TRBJ1-3; D is possibly TRBD1 (6 bases). The germline gives CDR1 SGHNT, CDR2 YYREEE (reference sequence). This CDR3 spans 13 amino acids. V was trimmed by 0 bases and J by 6 bases, leaving 7 bases between them. The CDR3 loop reads CASSLGTANTIYF. In DNA, the CDR3 is TGTGCCAGCAGCTTGGGGACAGCAAACACCATATATTTT. The full variable domain, in which reference TRBV5-4 and TRBJ1-3 provide the parts outside the CDR3, is ETGVTQSPTHLIKTRGQQVTLRCSSQSGHNTVSWYQQALGQGPQFIFQYYREEENGRGNFPPRFSGLQFPNYSSELNVNALELDDSALYLCASSLGTANTIYFGEGSWLTVV.

The chain recombines TRBV7-9 with TRBJ2-1; 13 bases match TRBD2. Germline V CDR1 and CDR2: SEHNR, FQNEAQ (reference sequence). The CDR3 has 14 amino acids. Trimming took 3 bases from V and 8 from J; bases not matched to a gene: 1. CDR3 sequence: CASSLTSGGHEQFF. CDR3 bases: TGTGCCAGCAGCTTGACTAGCGGGGGGCATGAGCAGTTCTTC.

This rearrangement joins TRBV12-3 or TRBV12-4 to TRBJ1-2, with D possibly TRBD1 on 6 matching bases. This CDR3 spans 13 amino acids. V shed 7 bases and J shed 2 bases, with 11 bases lying between them. The CDR3 DNA is TGTGCCAGCACCCGTCAGGGGAACTATGGCTACACCTTC. It codes for CASTRQGNYGYTF.

The rearrangement uses TRBV19 and TRBJ1-1; D is possibly TRBD1 (5 bases). The CDR3 extends over 15 amino acids. In germline, CDR1 is LNHDA, CDR2 SQIVND (reference sequence). Trimming removed 1 base from V and 4 bases from J, with 13 bases in between. The CDR3 coding sequence is TGTGCCAGTAGTATAGGGCCTGCGGGGGGCACTGAAGCTTTCTTT. Protein: CASSIGPAGGTEAFF.

The chain recombines TRBV6-1 with TRBJ1-5; tentatively, D is TRBD1 (6 bases). Germline V lookup: CDR1 MNHNS, CDR2 SASEGT. V shed 1 base and J shed 7 bases, with 11 bases lying between them. The CDR3 spans 14 residues. CDR3 bases: TGTGCCAGCAGTGAAGGCAGGGGTGGCCAGCCCCAGCATTTT. Translated: CASSEGRGGQPQHF.

The chain employs TRBV28 and TRBJ2-3; D unclear. V lost 2 bases and J 4 bases, leaving 13 bases between the germline ends. The CDR3 contains 15 residues. Germline values: CDR1 MDHEN, CDR2 SYDVKM. The CDR3 DNA is TGTGCCAGCAGTTTAGTGGGCAGGTATGCAGATACGCAGTATTTT. Protein sequence: CASSLVGRYADTQYF.

The V call is TRBV28, the J call TRBJ1-2; D gene unclear. CDR3 length equals 13 residues. The V gene's germline CDR1 is MDHEN and CDR2 SYDVKM. V was shortened by 7 bases and J by 3 bases, with 12 bases between the two germline ends. CDR3 residues: CASNIGSYYGYTF. In DNA, the CDR3 is TGTGCCAGCAACATAGGGAGTTACTATGGCTACACCTTC.

V usage is TRBV9 and J usage is TRBJ2-1; 9 bases fit TRBD1. V trimming: 2 bases; J trimming: 7 bases; junction bases outside the gene matches: 7. The V gene's germline CDR1 is SGDLS and CDR2 YYNGEE. CDR3 length: 15 amino acids. CDR3: CASSVDRGAANEQFF. CDR3 bases: TGTGCCAGCAGCGTCGACAGGGGGGCGGCGAATGAGCAGTTCTTC.

This chain uses TRBV11-2 with TRBJ2-2; no firm D call. This CDR3 is built from 13 residues. Germline values: CDR1 SGHAT, CDR2 FQNNGV. Trimming stripped 5 bases from V and 5 bases from J, with 9 bases between. This chain's CDR3 is CASSLARTGELFF. The CDR3 DNA reads TGTGCCAGCAGCCTGGCCCGTACCGGGGAGCTGTTTTTT.

This clone has just a few counts. The J gene is TRBJ2-7, the V gene TRBV6-5; 10 positions match TRBD2. J gave up 4 bases and V 7 bases, and 7 bases lay outside the gene matches. The germline V gene encodes CDR1 MNHEY and CDR2 SVGAGI. This CDR3 has 14 amino acids. The chain's CDR3 is CASTDTTSGYEQYF. CDR3 bases: TGTGCCAGCACCGACACGACTAGCGGGTACGAGCAGTACTTC.

This chain uses TRBV2 with TRBJ2-5; 11 positions agree with TRBD1. The CDR3 has 14 amino acids. Unmatched junction bases numbered 5, after V lost 6 bases and J lost 5 bases. Germline V gene lookup returns CDR1 SNHLY and CDR2 FYNNEI. The CDR3 bases are TGTGCCAGCAGAGGGGACAGGGGGAAGGAGACCCAGTACTTC. As protein: CASRGDRGKETQYF.

The gene calls are TRBV19 and TRBJ2-1; 11 nucleotides match TRBD2. CDR1 is LNHDA and CDR2 is SQIVND in the germline V gene (reference sequence). The length of the CDR3 is 16 residues. The V gene end was trimmed by 1 base and the J gene end by 6 bases; junction bases not matched to a gene: 5. CDR3 amino acids: CASSIGPSGRINEQFF. The CDR3 region has the DNA TGTGCCAGTAGTATAGGCCCTAGCGGGAGGATCAATGAGCAGTTCTTC.

The chain employs TRBV20-1 and TRBJ1-2; no clear D. CDR3 length: 13 residues. CDR1 is DFQATT, CDR2 SNEGSKA, per germline (reference sequence). Trimming removed 3 bases at V and 8 bases at J, with 16 bases between. The CDR3 spells CSASSKGGEGYTF. DNA of the CDR3: TGCAGTGCTAGTTCAAAGGGAGGTGAGGGCTACACCTTC.

The CDR3 spells CASSSTQGASIAYNEQFF. The CDR3 nucleotides read TGTGCCAGCAGTTCTACTCAGGGGGCTTCAATCGCTTACAATGAGCAGTTCTTC. This chain joins TRBV28 and TRBJ2-1; 8 nucleotides match TRBD1. Germline V gene sequence: CDR1 MDHEN, CDR2 SYDVKM. This CDR3 is 18 amino acids long. With V trimmed by 4 bases and J by 4 bases, 15 bases remained unmatched.

The rearrangement uses TRBV30 and TRBJ1-1; tentative D call: TRBD1 (5 bases). The V gene lost 0 bases and the J gene lost 10 bases, with 21 bases spanning the gap. The CDR3 contains 15 residues. Germline V CDR1 and CDR2: GTSNPN, SVGIG (reference sequence). The CDR3 DNA reads as TGTGCCTGGAGTGTAGGGGCAGCTCTAGGGGTGGCAGCTTTCTTT. Amino acids: CAWSVGAALGVAAFF.

This chain uses TRBV28 with TRBJ1-5; TRBD1 might be the D (6 bases). V gave up 5 bases and J gave up 7 bases, with 15 bases separating them. Germline CDR1 and CDR2: MDHEN and SYDVKM. The CDR3 is 14 residues long. Here the CDR3 reads CASSQQGGDQPQHF. CDR3 bases: TGTGCCAGCAGTCAACAGGGAGGGGACCAGCCCCAGCATTTT.

The rearrangement links TRBV7-9 to TRBJ1-2; tentative D call: TRBD1 (6 bases). There are 16 residues in the CDR3. From germline, CDR1 is SEHNR and CDR2 FQNEAQ (reference sequence). The V end was cut by 5 bases, the J end by 7 bases, with 23 bases between. The CDR3 here is CASSQTTGHSQGGYTF. CDR3 DNA: TGTGCCAGCAGCCAAACTACAGGGCACTCTCAGGGTGGCTACACCTTC.

This rearrangement joins TRBV2 to TRBJ1-1, with 7 positions matching TRBD1. With V trimmed by 6 bases and J by 0 bases, 4 bases remained unmatched. Germline V gene sequence: CDR1 SNHLY, CDR2 FYNNEI. CDR3 size: 14 residues. The CDR3 region has the DNA TGTGCCAGCAGCGGGACAGTCTTGAACACTGAAGCTTTCTTT. Its protein is CASSGTVLNTEAFF.

This sequence joins TRBV11-2 and TRBJ2-7; 7 nucleotides line up with TRBD1. With 7 bases clipped from V and 3 bases from J, the junction kept 9 bases outside the gene matches. CDR1 and CDR2 from the germline V gene are SGHAT and FQNNGV. CDR3 length equals 14 residues. The CDR3 nucleotides are TGTGCCAGCATGGGGGACAGCTCATTCTACGAGCAGTACTTC. This sequence encodes CASMGDSSFYEQYF.

The rearrangement uses TRBV6-1 and TRBJ1-3; 7 bases are a match to TRBD1. The CDR3 is made up of 16 amino acids. Germline V gene sequence: CDR1 MNHNS, CDR2 SASEGT. Trimming removed 2 bases from V and 2 bases from J; junction bases left unmatched: 6. CDR3 loop: CASSESTGTAGNTIYF. CDR3 bases: TGTGCCAGCAGTGAAAGCACCGGGACAGCTGGAAACACCATATATTTT.

V and J are TRBV30 and TRBJ2-7; 10 bases agree with TRBD1. The CDR3 runs to 15 residues. Per germline, CDR1 GTSNPN and CDR2 SVGIG (reference sequence). The V segment lost 0 bases and the J segment 6 bases; nucleotides outside the gene matches: 8. The CDR3 region has the DNA TGTGCCTGGAGTGTATACGGGACAGGGGAGGGCGAGCAGTACTTC. It codes for CAWSVYGTGEGEQYF.

This chain uses TRBV5-1 with TRBJ1-2; 12 nucleotides line up with TRBD1. Germline CDR1 reads SGHRS; CDR2 reads YFSETQ. The CDR3 runs 14 residues. V gave up 4 bases and J gave up 7 bases; unmatched junction bases: 5. Here the CDR3 DNA reads TGCGCCAGCAGCACGGGACAGGGGGCAGGTGGCTACACCTTC. Encoded protein: CASSTGQGAGGYTF.

The genes are TRBV7-3 and TRBJ1-5; D not resolved. Looked up from germline, CDR1 is SGHTA and CDR2 is FQGTGA. Trimming took 0 bases from V and 7 from J, leaving 7 bases between them. The CDR3 spans 13 residues. This chain's CDR3 is CASSLTVAQPQHF. For the CDR3, the DNA is TGTGCCAGCAGCTTAACGGTTGCGCAGCCCCAGCATTTT.

DNA of the CDR3: TGTGCCAGCAGCCTGACTAGCGGCTACACAGATACGCAGTATTTT. It specifies CASSLTSGYTDTQYF. This chain connects TRBV7-3 to TRBJ2-3; 9 bases line up with TRBD2. With V trimmed by 5 bases and J by 2 bases, 5 bases remained unmatched. This CDR3 has 15 amino acids. Per the germline V gene, CDR1 is SGHTA and CDR2 is FQGTGA.